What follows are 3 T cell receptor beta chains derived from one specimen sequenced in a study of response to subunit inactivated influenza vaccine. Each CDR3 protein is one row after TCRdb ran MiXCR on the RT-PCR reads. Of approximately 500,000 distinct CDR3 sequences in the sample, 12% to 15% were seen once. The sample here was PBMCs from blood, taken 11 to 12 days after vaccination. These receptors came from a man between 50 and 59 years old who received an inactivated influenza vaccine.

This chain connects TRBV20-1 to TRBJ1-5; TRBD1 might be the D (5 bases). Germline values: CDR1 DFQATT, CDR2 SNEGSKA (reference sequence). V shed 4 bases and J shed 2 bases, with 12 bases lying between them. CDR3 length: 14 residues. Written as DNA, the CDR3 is TGCAGTGCTATGGGGCAGGGTGGCAATCAGCCCCAGCATTTT. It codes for CSAMGQGGNQPQHF.

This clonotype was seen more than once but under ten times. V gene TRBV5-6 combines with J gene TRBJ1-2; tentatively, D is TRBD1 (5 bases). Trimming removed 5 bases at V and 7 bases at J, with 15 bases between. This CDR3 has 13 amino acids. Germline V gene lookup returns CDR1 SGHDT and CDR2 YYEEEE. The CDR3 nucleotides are TGTGCCAGCAGTCCGGGGGGAATCGGTGGCTACACCTTC. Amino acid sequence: CASSPGGIGGYTF. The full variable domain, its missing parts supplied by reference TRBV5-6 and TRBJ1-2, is DAGVTQSPTHLIKTRGQQVTLRCSPKSGHDTVSWYQQALGQGPQFIFQYYEEEERQRGNFPDRFSGHQFPNYSSELNVNALLLGDSALYLCASSPGGIGGYTFGSGTRLTVV.

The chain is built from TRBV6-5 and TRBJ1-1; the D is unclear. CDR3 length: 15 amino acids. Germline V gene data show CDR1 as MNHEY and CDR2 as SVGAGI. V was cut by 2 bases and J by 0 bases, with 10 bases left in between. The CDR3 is CASSYEDGLNTEAFF. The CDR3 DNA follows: TGTGCCAGCAGTTACGAGGACGGATTGAACACTGAAGCTTTCTTT.